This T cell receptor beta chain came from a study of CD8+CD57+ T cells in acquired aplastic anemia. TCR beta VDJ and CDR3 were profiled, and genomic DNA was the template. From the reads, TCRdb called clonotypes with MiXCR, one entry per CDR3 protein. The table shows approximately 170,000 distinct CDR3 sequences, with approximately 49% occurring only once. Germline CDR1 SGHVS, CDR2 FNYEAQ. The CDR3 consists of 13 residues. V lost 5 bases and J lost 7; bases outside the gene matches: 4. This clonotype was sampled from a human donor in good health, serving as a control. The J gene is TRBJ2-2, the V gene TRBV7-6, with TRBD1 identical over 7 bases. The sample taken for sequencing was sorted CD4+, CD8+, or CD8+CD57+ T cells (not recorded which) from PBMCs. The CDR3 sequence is CASSLGGGGELFF. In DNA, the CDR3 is TGTGCCAGCAGCCTAGGGGGCGGCGGGGAGCTGTTTTTT.